This entry lists 10 T cell receptor beta chains sequenced from one sample in a study of cytomegalovirus exposure and HLA in healthy donors. The PCR made use of 60 Vbeta and 13 Jbeta primers. Assay: immunoSEQ multiplex PCR; the TCRdb copy retains only in-frame clones and omits some. The data show around 180,000 clones, roughly 80% seen once. Sequenced material: PBMCs. The origin of the receptors is a male donor in good health and CMV-seronegative.

The V call is TRBV29-1, the J call TRBJ1-1, with unresolved D. Trimming removed 4 bases from V and 3 bases from J, with 9 bases in between. Per germline, CDR1 SQVTM and CDR2 ANQGSEA. The length of the CDR3 is 12 residues. CDR3 nucleotides: TGCAGCGTTGCAGGAAGGTACACTGAAGCTTTCTTT. Translation: CSVAGRYTEAFF.

The chain couples TRBV20-1 to TRBJ2-5; D ambiguous. CDR1 and CDR2 from the germline V gene are DFQATT and SNEGSKA (reference sequence). Deletions cut 1 base from V and 4 bases from J, with 4 bases between. The CDR3 is 11 residues long. The DNA of the CDR3 is TGCAGTGCTAGAGCGGGAGAGACCCAGTACTTC. Protein product: CSARAGETQYF.

V and J are TRBV5-4 and TRBJ2-1; TRBD2 aligns across 15 bases. This CDR3 comprises 14 residues. V lost 3 bases and J lost 10; bases outside the gene matches: 2. The germline CDR1 and CDR2 sequences are SGHNT and YYREEE (reference sequence). DNA of the CDR3: TGTGCCAGCAGCTCGGGACTAGCGGGAGGCGAGCAGTTCTTC. This translates into CASSSGLAGGEQFF.

This chain uses TRBV7-9 with TRBJ2-1; tentatively, D is TRBD2 (6 bases). The CDR3 sequence is 15 residues long. V gave up 0 bases and J gave up 5 bases, with 11 bases separating them. Per the germline V gene, CDR1 is SEHNR and CDR2 is FQNEAQ (reference sequence). The CDR3 sequence is CASSLAEGLHNEQFF. The CDR3 DNA is TGTGCCAGCAGCTTAGCTGAGGGACTCCACAATGAGCAGTTCTTC. The full variable domain, in which reference TRBV7-9 and TRBJ2-1 provide the parts outside the CDR3, is DTGVSQNPRHKITKRGQNVTFRCDPISEHNRLYWYRQTLGQGPEFLTYFQNEAQLEKSRLLSDRFSAERPKGSFSTLEIQRTEQGDSAMYLCASSLAEGLHNEQFFGPGTRLTVL.

Here the CDR3 DNA reads TGTGCCAGTAGTACGAGACAGGGTAAGCCCCCTGGGGCCAACGTCCTGACTTTC. Its protein is CASSTRQGKPPGANVLTF. V usage is TRBV19 and J usage is TRBJ2-6; 7 bases fit TRBD1. The V gene's germline CDR1 is LNHDA and CDR2 SQIVND (reference sequence). With 4 bases clipped from V and 2 bases from J, the junction kept 11 bases outside the gene matches. This CDR3 is built from 18 residues.

This clone was detected a few times. This chain uses TRBV2 with TRBJ1-4; TRBD1 might be the D (6 bases). CDR3 length: 14 residues. The V end lost 0 bases, the J end lost 6 bases, and 8 bases lay between the germline ends. CDR1 is SNHLY and CDR2 is FYNNEI in the germline V gene. CDR3 in DNA: TGTGCCAGCAGTGAAGCAGGGGGTCATGAAAAACTGTTTTTT. It codes for CASSEAGGHEKLFF.

The chain uses TRBV7-7 and TRBJ2-7, with 7 bases that match TRBD1. This CDR3 comprises 13 residues. Trimming took 5 bases from V and 6 from J; bases not matched to a gene: 7. Per germline, CDR1 SSHAT and CDR2 FNYEAQ (reference sequence). This chain's CDR3 is CASSATGTGEQYF. DNA of the CDR3: TGTGCCAGCAGCGCGACAGGGACGGGCGAGCAGTACTTC.

This clone was recorded once. The chain links TRBV2 to TRBJ1-4; 9 bases are a match to TRBD1. The CDR3 loop spans 17 amino acids. V gave up 2 bases and J gave up 0 bases; unmatched junction bases: 4. Looked up from germline, CDR1 is SNHLY and CDR2 is FYNNEI. The CDR3 DNA reads TGTGCCAGCAGTGAACCGGGACAGGGCTCAACTAATGAAAAACTGTTTTTT. Its protein is CASSEPGQGSTNEKLFF.

This chain links TRBV28 with TRBJ1-1, with 7 bases matching TRBD1. This CDR3 contains 15 residues. In germline, CDR1 is MDHEN, CDR2 SYDVKM. The junction had 5 bases not matched to a gene; V was cut back by 0 bases and J by 4 bases. The chain's CDR3 is CASSLWRQGSTEAFF. The CDR3 coding sequence is TGTGCCAGCAGTTTATGGAGACAGGGCAGCACTGAAGCTTTCTTT.

The rearrangement links TRBV10-3 to TRBJ1-3; D not resolved. Germline V gene data show CDR1 as ENHRY and CDR2 as SYGVKD. Trimming cost V 2 bases and J 0 bases, with 8 bases left between them. This CDR3 is 15 amino acids long. CDR3 DNA sequence: TGTGCCATCAGTGAGGGCGCGGGCTCTGGAAACACCATATATTTT. Protein product: CAISEGAGSGNTIYF.